The source of this TCR beta chain is a study of T-cell memory formation after mild COVID-19. Study-wide background: TCR clusters showed largely donor specificity. The study, taken as a whole, reports: Within pre-infection memory, some responding clones were found, suggesting cross-reactive memory joined. There was a balanced CD4/CD8 profile in clones contracting day 15 to 85, and later expanders leaned CD4+.

The TCR alpha and TCR beta cDNA libraries, bearing sample barcodes and UMIs, were generated by 5'RACE using constant-segment primers. TCRdb passed the 5' RACE reads through MiXCR, listing each CDR3 protein once. The sample contains 100,000 to 150,000 distinct CDR3 sequences, less than 6.5% of which appear only once. This clonotype was seen only once. Its antigen is unknown. Sequenced input: PBMCs or a T cell subset sorted from them (not recorded which). This sequence originates from an adult woman who had mild COVID-19 (a few samples of this study predate the infection). Cell type and time point are not known.

CDR3 in amino acids: CASSVGQRLGNTEAFF. In DNA form, the CDR3 reads TGTGCCAGCAGCGTAGGACAGAGGCTAGGGAACACTGAAGCTTTCTTT. V gene TRBV9 combines with J gene TRBJ1-1; the D gene is possibly TRBD1 (5 bases). Germline CDR1 and CDR2: SGDLS and YYNGEE. This CDR3 contains 16 residues. With 0 bases removed from V and 1 base from J, the gap between germline ends came to 13 bases.